Given below is one T cell receptor (beta chain) in context. Its antigen remains unidentified. The repertoire was sequenced with immunoSEQ multiplex PCR; TCRdb's copy has only in-frame clones and lacks some. Of 180,000 or so clones listed, around 89% are singletons. The sample originates from a study of T cell responses to AZD1222 COVID-19 vaccine. Study results and caveats: Seropositive AZD1222 recipients at baseline numbered only 5 to 7. Sampled repertoires all dated from after the peak T cell response. Unmutated regions of variants are reportedly targeted by nearly half of spike-specific TCRs. Donor demographics were predominantly white British with a female majority; clonal diversity may be underestimated.

The CDR3 is 12 amino acids. The V end was cut by 2 bases, the J end by 3 bases, with 6 bases between. Germline V lookup: CDR1 SGHDT, CDR2 YYEEEE. The rearrangement joins TRBV5-6 to TRBJ2-7; D unclear. Source: peripheral blood, taken 28 days after the second AZD1222 dose. The source of this sequence is an adult who received the AZD1222 COVID-19 vaccine. Here the CDR3 DNA reads TGTGCCAGCAGCTTTAGTAGCTACGAGCAGTACTTC. It encodes CASSFSSYEQYF. Supplemented by reference TRBV5-6 and TRBJ2-7, the full variable domain reads DAGVTQSPTHLIKTRGQQVTLRCSPKSGHDTVSWYQQALGQGPQFIFQYYEEEERQRGNFPDRFSGHQFPNYSSELNVNALLLGDSALYLCASSFSSYEQYFGPGTRLTVT.